What follows are 28 T cell receptor beta chains derived from one specimen sequenced in a study of blood T cell repertoires in COVID-19. Repertoires were generated with immunoSEQ multiplex PCR, while TCRdb's copy carries only in-frame clones and drops some. The profile shows roughly 120,000 clones, 85% of them singletons. The sequenced sample consisted of peripheral blood. The receptors were sampled from a man aged 80 or over with acute or convalescent COVID-19.

The chain employs TRBV28 and TRBJ2-7; weak D call: TRBD2 (6 bases). V shed 6 bases and J shed 7 bases, with 25 bases lying between them. Germline CDR1 is MDHEN and CDR2 is SYDVKM. The CDR3 has 16 amino acids. CDR3 protein: CASSPPWGRSVGEQYF. Written as DNA, the CDR3 is TGTGCCAGCAGCCCCCCTTGGGGGAGGAGCGTGGGAGAGCAGTACTTC.

The sample holds a few counts of this clone. V is TRBV27 and J is TRBJ2-3; 10 bases align to TRBD2. J was trimmed by 2 bases and V by 5 bases; bases with no gene match: 13. CDR1 and CDR2 (germline): MNHEY, SMNVEV (reference sequence). This CDR3 has 18 amino acids. CDR3 sequence reads: CASSISVRLAGATDTQYF. The CDR3, as DNA: TGTGCCAGCAGTATCTCCGTTAGGCTAGCGGGGGCCACAGATACGCAGTATTTT.

The chain combines TRBV19 with TRBJ2-7; D is perhaps TRBD1 (5 bases). Deletions cut 5 bases from V and 2 bases from J, with 16 bases between. The CDR3 loop spans 15 amino acids. Germline-derived CDR1 and CDR2 are LNHDA and SQIVND (reference sequence). CDR3 residues: CASSPMGPPTYEQYF. For the CDR3, the DNA is TGTGCCAGTAGTCCCATGGGGCCCCCCACCTACGAGCAGTACTTC.

J is TRBJ2-1 and V is TRBV7-3, with TRBD1 matching 12 bases. V lost 4 bases, J lost 7 bases, and 8 bases stayed unmatched. The CDR3 consists of 16 residues. Per germline, CDR1 SGHTA and CDR2 FQGTGA. CDR3 coding DNA: TGTGCCAGCAGCTCCTCCGGGACAGGGGGCAATAATGAGCAGTTCTTC. Its translation is CASSSSGTGGNNEQFF.

The CDR3 reads CASSLGRIAGVYEQFF. CDR3 in DNA: TGTGCCAGCAGCTTAGGGCGGATAGCGGGAGTGTATGAGCAGTTCTTC. V gene TRBV7-9 combines with J gene TRBJ2-1, with 9 nucleotides matching TRBD2. CDR1 SEHNR and CDR2 FQNEAQ come from the germline V gene (reference sequence). V gave up 1 base and J gave up 8 bases; unmatched junction bases: 9. The CDR3 runs to 16 residues.

The CDR3: CASSRRAGSSYEQYF. CDR3 in DNA: TGTGCCAGCAGCCGGAGGGCGGGGAGCTCCTACGAGCAGTACTTC. The chain recombines TRBV14 with TRBJ2-7, with a weak D call TRBD2 (6 bases). The CDR3 contains 15 residues. In germline, CDR1 is SGHDN, CDR2 FVKESK. V lost 4 bases and J 0 bases, leaving 13 bases between the germline ends.

The chain is built from TRBV11-1 and TRBJ1-2, with D perhaps matching TRBD1 (6 bases). CDR1 is SGHAT, CDR2 FQDESV, per germline (reference sequence). This CDR3 is built from 15 residues. Trimming shortened V by 2 bases and J by 4 bases, and 14 bases separated the two germline ends. The CDR3 sequence is CASSLNRQDPYGYTF. CDR3 in DNA: TGTGCCAGCAGCTTAAATCGACAGGACCCCTATGGCTACACCTTC.

CDR3 sequence: CASSLWSGTEAFF. CDR3 nucleotide sequence: TGTGCCAGCAGCTTATGGTCCGGCACTGAAGCTTTCTTT. This chain joins TRBV7-3 and TRBJ1-1; no definite D call. CDR3 length: 13 amino acids. Between the trimmed V and J ends, which lost 2 bases and 4 bases, there was a span of 8 bases. Looked up from germline, CDR1 is SGHTA and CDR2 is FQGTGA.

The V and J genes are TRBV6-1 and TRBJ1-3; D gene uncertain. The CDR3 covers 13 residues. From germline, CDR1 is MNHNS and CDR2 SASEGT. V was shortened by 2 bases and J by 3 bases, with 5 bases between the two germline ends. The CDR3 spells CASSESNGNTIYF. Written as DNA, the CDR3 is TGTGCCAGCAGTGAATCAAATGGAAACACCATATATTTT.

The V call is TRBV7-3, the J call TRBJ2-3; TRBD1 agrees at 10 bases. Trimming took 5 bases from V and 3 from J; bases not matched to a gene: 8. Germline CDR1 SGHTA, CDR2 FQGTGA. This CDR3 contains 16 residues. CDR3 DNA sequence: TGTGCCAGCAGCCCGGACAGGGGGGGAAGAACAGATACGCAGTATTTT. Encoded protein: CASSPDRGGRTDTQYF.

The chain employs TRBV6-4 and TRBJ2-2, with D perhaps TRBD2 (5 bases). The CDR3 totals 14 residues. The germline V gene has CDR1 MRHNA and CDR2 SNTAGT. V was clipped by 4 bases and J by 1 base, with 7 bases between them. The CDR3 is CASSGGLNTGELFF. DNA for the CDR3: TGTGCCAGCAGTGGTGGACTGAACACCGGGGAGCTGTTTTTT.

The CDR3: CASSTTSGFYNEQFF. The CDR3 coding sequence is TGTGCCAGCAGCACTACTAGCGGTTTTTACAATGAGCAGTTCTTC. This chain links TRBV5-8 with TRBJ2-1; 8 bases agree with TRBD2. There are 15 residues in the CDR3. Germline values: CDR1 SGHTS, CDR2 YDEGEE. J lost 4 bases, V lost 4 bases, and 7 bases had no gene match.

V usage is TRBV5-8 and J usage is TRBJ2-7; maybe TRBD1 (6 bases). The CDR3 is 13 amino acids. Trimming pared 3 bases from V and 9 bases from J, leaving 16 bases between. The V gene's germline CDR1 is SGHTS and CDR2 YDEGEE. CDR3 in DNA: TGTGCCAGCAGCTACAGGGACGTGCCCGGGCAGTACTTC. Amino acids: CASSYRDVPGQYF.

This clone has just a few counts. This chain links TRBV19 with TRBJ1-3; 8 nucleotides match TRBD1. Losses at the gene ends were 6 bases for V and 0 bases for J; bases not matched to a gene: 4. The CDR3 is made up of 15 amino acids. Germline CDR1 LNHDA, CDR2 SQIVND (reference sequence). CDR3 region: CASRVDRVSGNTIYF. The CDR3, as DNA: TGTGCCAGTAGAGTGGACAGGGTCTCTGGAAACACCATATATTTT.

This rearrangement joins TRBV28 to TRBJ1-1; D remains unclear. Germline V CDR1 and CDR2: MDHEN, SYDVKM. V was cut by 4 bases and J by 7 bases, with 13 bases left in between. The CDR3 totals 13 residues. The CDR3 DNA reads TGTGCCAGCAGTTCGGGGAGGCAGTTTGAAGCTTTCTTT. Translating gives CASSSGRQFEAFF.

This rearrangement joins TRBV11-2 to TRBJ1-1; D is uncertain. The V end lost 3 bases, the J end lost 3 bases, and 8 bases lay between the germline ends. This CDR3 region has 13 residues. CDR1 is SGHAT, CDR2 FQNNGV, per germline. The chain's CDR3 is CASSFVEDTEAFF. The CDR3 DNA reads TGTGCCAGCAGCTTCGTAGAGGACACTGAAGCTTTCTTT.

Here the CDR3 DNA reads TGCGCCAGCAGCCAAGAATCAGGAAAAGCTTTCTTT. It yields the protein CASSQESGKAFF. The J gene is TRBJ1-1, the V gene TRBV4-3; D not certain. Germline CDR1 and CDR2: LGHNA and YSLEER. Deletions cut 0 bases from V and 9 bases from J, with 8 bases between. This CDR3 is 12 amino acids long.

The V gene is TRBV19, the J gene TRBJ2-2; 9 nucleotides line up with TRBD1. Germline loops: CDR1 LNHDA, CDR2 SQIVND (reference sequence). The J segment lost 5 bases and the V segment lost 6 bases, leaving 10 bases of the junction unmatched. This CDR3 region has 16 residues. Here the CDR3 DNA reads TGTGCCAGTAGGGACAGGGGCGTCGGATGGACCGGGGAGCTGTTTTTT. As protein: CASRDRGVGWTGELFF.

About this clone itself: The germline gene is not matched at one end of the junction; a read error may be the cause. V usage is TRBV4-3 and J usage is TRBJ1-1; 7 bases fit TRBD1. Germline lookup yields CDR1 LGHNA and CDR2 YSLEER. This CDR3 has 15 residues. CDR3 in amino acids: CASAESGQWNSEAFF. The CDR3 coding sequence is TGCGCCAGCGCGGAATCGGGACAGTGGAACTCTGAAGCTTTCTTT.

The J gene is TRBJ1-3, the V gene TRBV19; D unresolved. The V gene lost 1 base and the J gene lost 8 bases, with 18 bases spanning the gap. From germline, CDR1 is LNHDA and CDR2 SQIVND (reference sequence). The CDR3 sequence is 16 residues long. The CDR3 loop reads CASSIGENHYGDTIYF. CDR3 DNA sequence: TGTGCCAGTAGTATAGGGGAAAACCACTACGGGGACACCATATATTTT.

The chain is built from TRBV7-9 and TRBJ2-3; no reliable D call. V was clipped by 6 bases and J by 5 bases, with 18 bases between them. CDR1 and CDR2 (germline): SEHNR, FQNEAQ (reference sequence). The CDR3 runs to 15 residues. As DNA, the CDR3 is TGTGCCAGCAGACCAGAGGTAATGCTCGGAGATACGCAGTATTTT. Encoded protein: CASRPEVMLGDTQYF.

This CDR3 is CASSLRGGKSNQPQHF. The CDR3 region has the DNA TGTGCCAGCAGTTTAAGAGGGGGCAAGAGCAATCAGCCCCAGCATTTT. V and J are TRBV28 and TRBJ1-5, with 7 bases fitting TRBD1. V trimming: 2 bases; J trimming: 1 base; junction bases outside the gene matches: 5. The CDR3 runs to 16 residues. Germline V gene lookup returns CDR1 MDHEN and CDR2 SYDVKM.

The V call is TRBV3-1 (or the pseudogene TRBV3-2), the J call TRBJ2-2; D may be TRBD2 (6 bases). The germline gives CDR1 LGHDT, CDR2 YNNKEL (reference sequence). The CDR3 extends over 17 amino acids. Trimming removed 1 base at V and 7 bases at J, with 19 bases between. The CDR3 nucleotides read TGTGCCAGCAGCCAAGCGTACGGAGGGCCCTCCAGCGGGGAGCTGTTTTTT. Its protein is CASSQAYGGPSSGELFF.

The V call is TRBV10-3, the J call TRBJ2-2, with D perhaps TRBD2 (6 bases). The V end was cut by 3 bases, the J end by 5 bases, with 16 bases between. Germline assignment: CDR1 ENHRY and CDR2 SYGVKD. The CDR3 is made up of 16 amino acids. This chain's CDR3 is CAISERGSAGTGELFF. The CDR3 DNA reads TGTGCCATCAGTGAACGGGGGTCCGCGGGAACCGGGGAGCTGTTTTTT.

The chain employs TRBV7-2 and TRBJ1-4; 9 bases agree with TRBD1. Trimming took 1 base from V and 6 from J; bases not matched to a gene: 3. Germline CDR1 is SGHTA and CDR2 is FQGNSA. The CDR3 has 15 residues. CDR3 loop: CASSLVGQGYEKLFF. As DNA, the CDR3 is TGTGCCAGCAGCTTAGTGGGACAGGGTTATGAAAAACTGTTTTTT.

The chain is built from TRBV6-5 and TRBJ2-3; 8 nucleotides agree with TRBD2. The V and J ends lost 8 bases and 6 bases, in that order; junction bases with no gene match: 7. CDR3 length: 13 amino acids. Germline loops: CDR1 MNHEY, CDR2 SVGAGI. The CDR3 protein is CASEGLVPDTQYF. For the CDR3, the DNA is TGTGCCAGCGAGGGACTAGTTCCCGATACGCAGTATTTT.

This chain links TRBV5-1 with TRBJ2-1; D perhaps matches TRBD1 (6 bases). CDR1 is SGHRS and CDR2 is YFSETQ in the germline V gene. The ends were cut back, 1 base at V and 8 bases at J, with 13 bases in the middle. CDR3 length: 14 residues. In nucleotides, the CDR3 is TGCGCCAGCAGCTTGAATGTCGAGGGGGATGAGCAGTTCTTC. This encodes CASSLNVEGDEQFF.

The chain links TRBV18 to TRBJ1-2, with D possibly TRBD1 on 6 matching bases. Germline V gene sequence: CDR1 KGHSH, CDR2 LQKENI. V was shortened by 2 bases and J by 6 bases, with 7 bases between the two germline ends. The CDR3 loop spans 12 amino acids. The CDR3 spells CASSPNRDGYTF. CDR3 nucleotide sequence: TGTGCCAGCTCACCAAACAGGGATGGCTACACCTTC.